This entry lists 21 T cell receptor beta chains sequenced from one sample in a study of CD8+CD57+ T cells in acquired aplastic anemia. Sequencing involved patients with CD8+CD57+ cell expansion previously shown by flow cytometry. Both TCR beta VDJ combination and CDR3 sequence profiling were carried out. Genomic DNA was the template for this profiling. From the reads, TCRdb called clonotypes with MiXCR, one entry per CDR3 protein. This sample has a few hundred thousand distinct CDR3 sequences, with about half found just once. Material for sequencing was sorted CD4+, CD8+, or CD8+CD57+ T cells (not recorded which) from PBMCs. These receptors were taken from a human donor with aplastic anemia.

V is TRBV3-1 and J is TRBJ1-3, with D possibly being TRBD1 (5 bases). CDR3 length: 13 residues. The V gene lost 3 bases and the J gene lost 8 bases, with 11 bases spanning the gap. Germline lookup yields CDR1 LGHDT and CDR2 YNNKEL (reference sequence). CDR3 protein: CASSHGGTHTIYF. CDR3 coding DNA: TGTGCCAGCAGCCATGGGGGGACCCACACCATATATTTT. The full variable domain, completed using reference TRBV3-1 and TRBJ1-3, is DTAVSQTPKYLVTQMGNDKSIKCEQNLGHDTMYWYKQDSKKFLKIMFSYNNKELIINETVPNRFSPKSPDKAHLNLHINSLELGDSAVYFCASSHGGTHTIYFGEGSWLTVV.

This chain uses TRBV7-2 with TRBJ2-7; a possible D gene is TRBD2 (5 bases). The CDR3 is 13 residues long. Germline V gives CDR1 SGHTA, CDR2 FQGNSA. V shed 5 bases and J shed 6 bases, with 14 bases lying between them. The CDR3 DNA reads as TGTGCCAGCAGCCTACGTAGCGTACTCGAGCAGTACTTC. It encodes CASSLRSVLEQYF.

Many counts were recorded for this clonotype. The rearrangement joins TRBV20-1 to TRBJ2-7; D call uncertain. The V gene's germline CDR1 is DFQATT and CDR2 SNEGSKA (reference sequence). There are 13 residues in the CDR3. The germline V and J ends were trimmed by 6 bases and 5 bases, with 17 bases remaining between them. The CDR3 DNA sequence: TGCAGTGCCACCAGCGTCGAGGTCAACGAGCAGTACTTC. The encoded protein is CSATSVEVNEQYF.

Comment on this clonotype: A much larger clone lies one base from this, so it may be a read error. The gene calls are TRBV5-4 and TRBJ2-1; D possibly corresponds to TRBD2 (5 bases). Germline assignment: CDR1 SGHNT and CDR2 YYREEE (reference sequence). The CDR3 is 15 residues long. Trimming removed 3 bases from V and 6 bases from J, with 16 bases in between. In DNA, the CDR3 is TGTGCCAGCAGCTCCATGGGGAGTAGTCGCAATGAGCAGTTCTTC. The encoded protein is CASSSMGSSRNEQFF.

The chain carries TRBV29-1 and TRBJ2-7; 12 positions agree with TRBD1. V lost 7 bases to trimming and J lost 6 bases; unmatched junction nucleotides: 13. CDR3 length: 15 amino acids. The V gene's germline CDR1 is SQVTM and CDR2 ANQGSEA. CDR3 nucleotides: TGCAGCGGTCGACCCGGGACAGGGGGCGCGGGCGAGCAGTACTTC. Protein: CSGRPGTGGAGEQYF.

The chain has TRBV30 and TRBJ1-1, with 9 bases fitting TRBD1. J lost 8 bases, V lost 2 bases, and 12 bases had no gene match. Germline values: CDR1 GTSNPN, CDR2 SVGIG (reference sequence). This CDR3 region has 15 residues. The CDR3, as DNA: TGTGCCTGGAGTCCCCTCCGGGACAGGGACCCCGAAGCTTTCTTT. Translation: CAWSPLRDRDPEAFF.

The V call is TRBV28, the J call TRBJ2-1, with TRBD2 identical over 12 bases. J was trimmed by 3 bases and V by 5 bases; bases with no gene match: 5. The CDR3 is made up of 16 amino acids. Germline V gene lookup returns CDR1 MDHEN and CDR2 SYDVKM. The CDR3 reads CASSLQGLAGYNEQFF. CDR3 bases: TGTGCCAGCAGTCTTCAGGGACTAGCGGGCTACAATGAGCAGTTCTTC.

This clonotype showed up many times. The CDR3 loop is CASSVVTGGFGSNQPQHF. The CDR3 DNA is TGTGCCAGCAGTGTCGTGACAGGGGGCTTCGGTAGCAATCAGCCCCAGCATTTT. The chain couples TRBV6-1 to TRBJ1-5; TRBD1 matches at 10 bases. Germline V lookup: CDR1 MNHNS, CDR2 SASEGT. The V and J ends lost 4 bases and 0 bases, in that order; junction bases with no gene match: 9. The CDR3 spans 18 residues.

V gene TRBV5-6 combines with J gene TRBJ1-1, with D maybe TRBD1 (5 bases). This CDR3 is 14 amino acids long. V was trimmed by 7 bases and J by 7 bases, leaving 20 bases between them. Germline V gives CDR1 SGHDT, CDR2 YYEEEE. CDR3 nucleotides: TGTGCCAGCCAAACCAACCCACAGGAACTTGAAGCTTTCTTT. Translated: CASQTNPQELEAFF.

V and J are TRBV10-3 and TRBJ1-2; no clear D. The CDR3 has 12 residues. V was pared by 4 bases and J by 0 bases, with 3 bases between. Germline V lookup: CDR1 ENHRY, CDR2 SYGVKD. CDR3 in amino acids: CAISAANYGYTF. The CDR3 region has the DNA TGTGCCATCAGTGCTGCTAACTATGGCTACACCTTC.

The rearrangement links TRBV5-4 to TRBJ2-7; unclear D gene. V was pared by 1 base and J by 7 bases, with 15 bases between. The CDR3 totals 14 residues. CDR1 and CDR2 from the germline V gene are SGHNT and YYREEE (reference sequence). CDR3 coding DNA: TGTGCCAGCAGCTTGTATGACCTTCCGTTAGAGCAGTACGTC. The encoded protein is CASSLYDLPLEQYV.

This clonotype appeared a few times. The genes are TRBV3-1 and TRBJ1-3; no firm D call. V lost 3 bases and J lost 2, with 8 bases in between. The CDR3 runs to 14 residues. In germline, CDR1 is LGHDT, CDR2 YNNKEL (reference sequence). The CDR3 region is CASSQYGPGNTIYF. CDR3 coding DNA: TGTGCCAGCAGCCAGTATGGTCCTGGAAACACCATATATTTT.

The chain has TRBV6-5 and TRBJ1-2; 7 bases are shared with TRBD1. The V segment lost 4 bases and the J segment 0 bases; nucleotides outside the gene matches: 5. Germline V CDR1 and CDR2: MNHEY, SVGAGI. The CDR3 is made up of 15 amino acids. CDR3 DNA sequence: TGTGCCAGCAGTTGGGGACAGCACTCTAACTATGGCTACACCTTC. Protein product: CASSWGQHSNYGYTF.

Concerning this clonotype itself: This sequence may be a read error, since a much larger clone differs from it by one base. As the CDR3 is not closed by the conserved phenylalanine or tryptophan, this likely results from a read error. This chain links TRBV20-1 with TRBJ2-3, with TRBD2 identical over 8 bases. The V gene end was trimmed by 3 bases and the J gene end by 0 bases; junction bases not matched to a gene: 5. The germline V gene encodes CDR1 DFQATT and CDR2 SNEGSKA (reference sequence). CDR3 length: 15 amino acids. CDR3 residues: CSARGGGRSTDTQYS. For the CDR3, the DNA is TGCAGTGCTAGGGGCGGGGGGCGGAGCACAGATACGCAGTATTCT.

In this sample, this clonotype turned up many times. The chain uses TRBV14 and TRBJ2-7; a weak D match, TRBD2 (7 bases). This CDR3 contains 12 residues. V was trimmed by 4 bases and J by 6 bases, leaving 10 bases between them. From germline, CDR1 is SGHDN and CDR2 FVKESK. DNA of the CDR3: TGTGCCAGCAGCCCGGGGGGCTCCGAGCAGTACTTC. It yields the protein CASSPGGSEQYF.

This clonotype was seen at least ten times. The chain is built from TRBV7-9 and TRBJ1-3, with D perhaps TRBD1 (5 bases). CDR1 and CDR2 from the germline V gene are SEHNR and FQNEAQ (reference sequence). The CDR3 is 19 amino acids. The ends were cut back, 5 bases at V and 0 bases at J, with 23 bases in the middle. CDR3 bases: TGTGCCAGCAGCCGCTTGCTCCCAGGGAGGATTAGCTCTGGAAACACCATATATTTT. It translates to CASSRLLPGRISSGNTIYF.

The gene calls are TRBV2 and TRBJ1-1; no firm D call. Germline V gene sequence: CDR1 SNHLY, CDR2 FYNNEI. CDR3 length equals 13 residues. The V end was cut by 7 bases, the J end by 4 bases, with 13 bases between. The CDR3 sequence is CASMGLLGTEAFF. CDR3 sequence (DNA): TGTGCCAGCATGGGATTACTGGGCACTGAAGCTTTCTTT.

Notes on this clonotype: A clone one base away is much larger, so this may be a read error. The chain recombines TRBV12-3 or TRBV12-4 with TRBJ1-3; TRBD1 might be the D (5 bases). Trimming removed 4 bases from V and 7 bases from J, with 11 bases in between. This CDR3 is built from 13 residues. CDR3 residues: CASSSQQANTIYF. Here the CDR3 DNA reads TGTGCCAGCAGTTCGCAACAGGCCAACACCATATATTTT.

The sample holds many counts of this clonotype. The J gene is TRBJ2-1, the V gene TRBV5-1, with 12 bases matching TRBD2. The ends lost 9 bases at V and 5 bases at J; junction bases unmatched: 9. The CDR3 spans 15 residues. The germline V gene encodes CDR1 SGHRS and CDR2 YFSETQ. CDR3 loop: CATGKLAGGNNEQFF. The CDR3 nucleotides are TGCGCCACCGGAAAACTAGCGGGGGGAAACAATGAGCAGTTCTTC.

V and J are TRBV7-2 and TRBJ2-3, with unresolved D. The CDR3 covers 13 residues. Germline loops: CDR1 SGHTA, CDR2 FQGNSA. V lost 2 bases to trimming and J lost 6 bases, with 9 bases between them. This chain's CDR3 is CASSLKVTDTQYF. In nucleotides, the CDR3 is TGTGCCAGCAGCTTAAAAGTCACGGATACGCAGTATTTT.

This clonotype was seen only a few times. The chain combines TRBV20-1 with TRBJ1-4; 7 bases match TRBD1. CDR1 and CDR2 from the germline V gene are DFQATT and SNEGSKA (reference sequence). The CDR3 covers 14 residues. With 3 bases clipped from V and 4 bases from J, the junction kept 5 bases outside the gene matches. The CDR3 sequence is CSASDREGNEKLFF. CDR3 coding DNA: TGCAGTGCTAGCGACAGGGAGGGTAATGAAAAACTGTTTTTT.